The next 23 T cell receptor beta chains were all read from a single sample in a study of cytomegalovirus exposure and HLA in healthy donors. TCRdb's copy holds only in-frame clones and misses some; the assay was immunoSEQ multiplex PCR. The sample holds around 150,000 clones, about 90% seen once. Sample: PBMCs. These receptors came from a woman under 30 in good health and CMV-seropositive.

This chain joins TRBV11-2 and TRBJ1-4; 10 nucleotides agree with TRBD1. V trimming: 1 base; J trimming: 6 bases; junction bases outside the gene matches: 8. CDR3 length equals 17 residues. In germline, CDR1 is SGHAT, CDR2 FQNNGV. The CDR3 DNA reads as TGTGCCAGCAGCTTAGGTCACGGGACAGGGGCGGATGAAAAACTGTTTTTT. Amino acid sequence: CASSLGHGTGADEKLFF.

The CDR3 is CASTASPRLGEQYF. For the CDR3, the DNA is TGCGCCAGCACCGCCTCCCCCAGGCTGGGTGAGCAGTACTTC. The J gene is TRBJ2-7, the V gene TRBV23-1; D uncertain. TRBV23-1 is identified as an open reading frame with a role that is uncertain. There are 14 residues in the CDR3. The ends were cut back, 7 bases at V and 7 bases at J, with 20 bases in the middle.

CDR3 sequence: CASSFFGGIGTDTQYF. The DNA of the CDR3 is TGTGCCAGCAGTTTCTTCGGGGGAATCGGCACAGATACGCAGTATTTT. This chain connects TRBV2 to TRBJ2-3; D may be TRBD2 (6 bases). Per germline, CDR1 SNHLY and CDR2 FYNNEI. Trimming cost V 5 bases and J 1 base, with 16 bases left between them. The CDR3 has 16 residues.

The DNA of the CDR3 is TGTGCCAGTAGTTCGGACATAGGCACAGATACGCAGTATTTT. Translated, it gives CASSSDIGTDTQYF. This chain joins TRBV19 and TRBJ2-3; D possibly corresponds to TRBD1 (5 bases). The CDR3 is made up of 14 amino acids. Germline CDR1 is LNHDA and CDR2 is SQIVND (reference sequence). V lost 5 bases to trimming and J lost 1 base, with 10 bases between them.

The J gene is TRBJ2-2, the V gene TRBV4-3; D gene ambiguous. The CDR3 length is 14 residues. Deletions cut 1 base from V and 7 bases from J, with 10 bases between. The germline CDR1 and CDR2 sequences are LGHNA and YSLEER. The CDR3 reads CASSQVAEVGELFF. CDR3 coding DNA: TGCGCCAGCAGCCAAGTTGCCGAGGTCGGGGAGCTGTTTTTT.

V usage is TRBV28 and J usage is TRBJ1-2, with 11 bases fitting TRBD1. With 2 bases clipped from V and 6 bases from J, the junction kept 8 bases outside the gene matches. The CDR3 length is 16 residues. CDR1 is MDHEN, CDR2 SYDVKM, per germline. CDR3 sequence: CASSLPMDRGLDGYTF. CDR3 DNA: TGTGCCAGCAGTTTACCGATGGACAGGGGGCTCGATGGCTACACCTTC.

J is TRBJ1-6 and V is TRBV14; D uncertain. The CDR3 has 15 amino acids. From germline, CDR1 is SGHDN and CDR2 FVKESK. V was clipped by 3 bases and J by 9 bases, with 15 bases between them. Here the CDR3 DNA reads TGTGCCAGCAGCCACACGCGAGCATCCGCTTCACCCCTCCACTTT. The encoded protein is CASSHTRASASPLHF.

The V gene is TRBV4-2, the J gene TRBJ1-3; 9 bases fit TRBD1. Germline V CDR1 and CDR2: LGHNA, YNFKEQ. After removal of 0 bases from V and 0 bases from J, the junction contained 3 bases not matched to a gene. The CDR3 runs to 17 residues. The CDR3 coding sequence is TGTGCCAGCAGCCAAGACCTGACAGGGGGCTCTGGAAACACCATATATTTT. It specifies CASSQDLTGGSGNTIYF.

The V and J genes are TRBV7-6 and TRBJ1-2; 7 bases are a match to TRBD1. The CDR3 runs to 20 residues. Germline trimming cut 3 bases from V and 5 bases from J; bases unmatched to any gene: 24. The germline CDR1 and CDR2 sequences are SGHVS and FNYEAQ. CDR3 sequence: CASSLTTGDPQGLRGYGYTF. Here the CDR3 DNA reads TGTGCCAGCAGCTTGACCACAGGGGACCCGCAGGGGTTACGTGGGTATGGCTACACCTTC.

V gene TRBV28 combines with J gene TRBJ2-3; TRBD1 might be the D (6 bases). The germline gives CDR1 MDHEN, CDR2 SYDVKM. The germline V and J ends were trimmed by 5 bases and 0 bases, with 9 bases remaining between them. This CDR3 contains 14 residues. The CDR3 DNA follows: TGTGCCAGCAGTACAGGGCCTAGCACAGATACGCAGTATTTT. It translates to CASSTGPSTDTQYF.

The chain is built from TRBV28 and TRBJ2-7; weak D call: TRBD1 (6 bases). Trimming took 8 bases from V and 4 from J, leaving 12 bases between them. Looked up from germline, CDR1 is MDHEN and CDR2 is SYDVKM. The CDR3 consists of 12 residues. The chain's CDR3 is CASLEGVYEQYF. CDR3 in DNA: TGTGCCAGCCTCGAGGGGGTTTACGAGCAGTACTTC.

V and J are TRBV4-3 and TRBJ1-1; unclear D gene. The CDR3 spans 15 residues. Deletions cut 1 base from V and 1 base from J, with 10 bases between. Germline V gene data show CDR1 as LGHNA and CDR2 as YSLEER. CDR3 region: CASSQGRTQNTEAFF. CDR3 DNA sequence: TGCGCCAGCAGCCAAGGGAGGACCCAGAACACTGAAGCTTTCTTT.

This chain connects TRBV28 to TRBJ1-1; no clear D gene. V was clipped by 5 bases and J by 4 bases, with 14 bases between them. The germline V gene has CDR1 MDHEN and CDR2 SYDVKM. The CDR3 is made up of 14 amino acids. CDR3 region: CASSLRPGITEAFF. CDR3 sequence (DNA): TGTGCCAGCAGTCTACGACCGGGGATCACTGAAGCTTTCTTT.

The rearrangement uses TRBV14 and TRBJ1-5; D not certain. Germline CDR1 SGHDN, CDR2 FVKESK. Trimming pared 2 bases from V and 6 bases from J, leaving 23 bases between. The CDR3 is 18 residues long. The CDR3 loop reads CASSQPSRGTWRGQPQHF. In DNA, the CDR3 is TGTGCCAGCAGCCAACCCTCACGGGGTACATGGCGGGGTCAGCCCCAGCATTTT. The entire variable domain, with the rest obtained from reference TRBV14 and TRBJ1-5, is as follows: EAGVTQFPSHSVIEKGQTVTLRCDPISGHDNLYWYRRVMGKEIKFLLHFVKESKQDESGMPNNRFLAERTGGTYSTLKVQPAELEDSGVYFCASSQPSRGTWRGQPQHFGDGTRLSIL.

The V gene is TRBV7-9, the J gene TRBJ2-5; 10 positions agree with TRBD1. This CDR3 spans 14 amino acids. Germline V gives CDR1 SEHNR, CDR2 FQNEAQ (reference sequence). The trim removed 8 bases at V and 5 bases at J, leaving 8 bases unmatched. CDR3 in amino acids: CASGPGTGEETQYF. For the CDR3, the DNA is TGTGCCAGCGGCCCCGGGACAGGGGAGGAGACCCAGTACTTC.

This clone was seen a few times. The V gene is TRBV5-5, the J gene TRBJ2-7; D might be TRBD2 (6 bases). The germline V gene encodes CDR1 SGHKS and CDR2 YYEKEE (reference sequence). This CDR3 has 14 residues. V lost 0 bases and J 2 bases, leaving 9 bases between the germline ends. For the CDR3, the DNA is TGTGCCAGCAGCTTGGTGGGGGGACCCTACGAGCAGTACTTC. Its protein is CASSLVGGPYEQYF.

The rearrangement links TRBV28 to TRBJ2-1; D unresolved. The CDR3 spans 14 residues. Per the germline V gene, CDR1 is MDHEN and CDR2 is SYDVKM. V lost 2 bases, J lost 4 bases, and 9 bases lay in between. The DNA of the CDR3 is TGTGCCAGCAGTTTACCCGGAGATTACAATGAGCAGTTCTTC. The encoded protein is CASSLPGDYNEQFF.

This rearrangement joins TRBV5-6 to TRBJ2-2; D remains unclear. V was trimmed by 2 bases and J by 4 bases, leaving 18 bases between them. Germline V gives CDR1 SGHDT, CDR2 YYEEEE. The CDR3 runs 17 residues. The CDR3 nucleotides read TGTGCCAGCAGCTTTTTTAGTCACCTAGATGGCACCGGGGAGCTGTTTTTT. Encoded protein: CASSFFSHLDGTGELFF.

This clone was seen only once. The V gene is TRBV5-1, the J gene TRBJ2-7; 7 bases are a match to TRBD1. This CDR3 comprises 17 residues. After removal of 4 bases from V and 1 base from J, the junction contained 14 bases not matched to a gene. CDR1 SGHRS and CDR2 YFSETQ come from the germline V gene. This CDR3 reads CASSGGQTKGLSYEQYF. CDR3 DNA: TGCGCCAGCAGCGGGGGACAGACAAAGGGGCTTTCCTACGAGCAGTACTTC.

This chain joins TRBV11-2 and TRBJ2-1; tentative D call: TRBD2 (7 bases). V was trimmed by 5 bases and J by 7 bases, leaving 15 bases between them. CDR3 length: 14 residues. Germline V lookup: CDR1 SGHAT, CDR2 FQNNGV. Here the CDR3 reads CASSPRRGGNEQFF. CDR3 nucleotide sequence: TGTGCCAGCAGCCCCAGGAGGGGGGGGAATGAGCAGTTCTTC.

This chain uses TRBV6-1 with TRBJ2-4, with D maybe TRBD2 (5 bases). CDR1 and CDR2 (germline): MNHNS, SASEGT. The germline V and J ends were trimmed by 5 bases and 1 base, with 9 bases remaining between them. The CDR3 has 14 amino acids. For the CDR3, the DNA is TGTGCCAGCAGTCCCGGGAATGCCAAAAACATTCAGTACTTC. It is translated as CASSPGNAKNIQYF.

The CDR3 loop reads CASSARGRFTEAFF. CDR3 coding DNA: TGTGCCAGCAGTGCGAGGGGGCGATTCACTGAAGCTTTCTTT. This chain uses TRBV28 with TRBJ1-1; 7 nucleotides line up with TRBD1. V lost 5 bases, J lost 4 bases, and 7 bases stayed unmatched. The CDR3 is 14 amino acids. Germline CDR1 and CDR2: MDHEN and SYDVKM.

This clone was recorded only once. The genes are TRBV4-1 and TRBJ1-5; TRBD1 aligns across 9 bases. From germline, CDR1 is MGHRA and CDR2 YSYEKL. This CDR3 has 17 amino acids. J gave up 3 bases and V 3 bases, and 9 bases lay outside the gene matches. The CDR3 DNA reads as TGCGCCAGCAGCCACGGGACAGGGAGCGGACTCAATCAGCCCCAGCATTTT. Its translation: CASSHGTGSGLNQPQHF.